Shown below are 27 T cell receptor beta chains from a single sample sequenced in a study of T cells in Graves' hyperthyroidism and ophthalmopathy. TCR beta CDR3 regions were amplified from RNA transcripts. Primed by the HTBI set, a first-round RT-PCR was run on the TCR CDR3. In TCRdb, the multiplex PCR reads were re-called with MiXCR into one record per CDR3 protein. The data hold 360,000 or so distinct CDR3 sequences, with around 15% observed a single time. The sample taken for sequencing was blood. These receptors were collected from a woman between 55 and 75 years old with Graves' ophthalmopathy.

The table lists this clonotype with a few counts. The CDR3 sequence is CASTQIPSTDTQYF. CDR3 DNA sequence: TGCGCCAGCACCCAGATTCCTAGCACAGATACGCAGTATTTT. This rearrangement joins TRBV4-1 to TRBJ2-3; unclear D gene. V was pared by 7 bases and J by 0 bases, with 11 bases between. This CDR3 is 14 amino acids long. Germline CDR1 reads MGHRA; CDR2 reads YSYEKL.

On this clonotype itself: Since a much larger clone is just one base distant, this may be a read error. This chain links TRBV5-1 with TRBJ1-2; TRBD1 might be the D (5 bases). The CDR3 sequence is 14 residues long. Germline V gene lookup returns CDR1 SGHRS and CDR2 YFSETQ. Trimming cost V 0 bases and J 8 bases, with 14 bases left between them. The CDR3 reads CASSLAPGPSGYTF. CDR3 nucleotides: TGCGCCAGCAGCTTGGCCCCGGGACCTTCGGGCTACACCTTC.

This clonotype showed up many times. J is TRBJ2-2 and V is TRBV20-1; D might be TRBD1 or TRBD2, each matching 5 bases. CDR1 is DFQATT and CDR2 is SNEGSKA in the germline V gene (reference sequence). This CDR3 has 17 residues. With 4 bases removed from V and 2 bases from J, the gap between germline ends came to 20 bases. DNA for the CDR3: TGCAGTGCTACCCGGGGCAGGCCCCCCTCTAACACCGGGGAGCTGTTTTTT. Translated: CSATRGRPPSNTGELFF.

This clonotype came up many times. The chain employs TRBV5-1 and TRBJ2-1; D uncertain. CDR1 and CDR2 (germline): SGHRS, YFSETQ. V dropped 8 bases and J dropped 9 bases, with 18 bases sitting between them. The CDR3 sequence is 13 residues long. The chain's CDR3 is CASSQSNGREQFF. The CDR3, as DNA: TGCGCCAGTTCCCAGTCCAACGGTCGTGAGCAGTTCTTC. Drawing the rest from reference TRBV5-1 and TRBJ2-1, the complete variable domain is KAGVTQTPRYLIKTRGQQVTLSCSPISGHRSVSWYQQTPGQGLQFLFEYFSETQRNKGNFPGRFSGRQFSNSRSEMNVSTLELGDSALYLCASSQSNGREQFFGPGTRLTVL.

The chain joins TRBV19 to TRBJ1-4; D not resolved. With 3 bases removed from V and 7 bases from J, the gap between germline ends came to 15 bases. The CDR3 spans 15 residues. Germline lookup yields CDR1 LNHDA and CDR2 SQIVND (reference sequence). As DNA, the CDR3 is TGTGCCAGTAGTATGAAAGCTCTGGTCGGTGAAAAACTGTTTTTT. Amino acid sequence: CASSMKALVGEKLFF.

In this sample, this clonotype turned up a few times. This rearrangement joins TRBV7-8 to TRBJ2-7; D is tentatively TRBD1 or TRBD2 (5 bases each). V dropped 0 bases and J dropped 1 base, with 10 bases sitting between them. The CDR3 runs to 15 residues. Germline V gene sequence: CDR1 SGHVS, CDR2 FQNEAQ. CDR3 protein: CASSLARDGSYEQYF. CDR3 sequence (DNA): TGTGCCAGCAGCTTAGCTAGGGACGGTTCCTACGAGCAGTACTTC.

This chain links TRBV13 with TRBJ1-4, with D tentatively TRBD1 (6 bases). The length of the CDR3 is 13 residues. V was shortened by 4 bases and J by 7 bases, with 10 bases between the two germline ends. Germline-derived CDR1 and CDR2 are PRHDT and FYEKMQ (reference sequence). In DNA, the CDR3 is TGTGCCAGCAGCTCGGGGGCTTTTGAAAAACTGTTTTTT. Its translation: CASSSGAFEKLFF. Full variable domain (rest looked up from reference TRBV13 and TRBJ1-4): AAGVIQSPRHLIKEKRETATLKCYPIPRHDTVYWYQQGPGQDPQFLISFYEKMQSDKGSIPDRFSAQQFSDYHSELNMSSLELGDSALYFCASSSGAFEKLFFGSGTQLSVL.

V usage is TRBV27 and J usage is TRBJ2-3; D is possibly TRBD1 (6 bases). The CDR3 totals 14 residues. The ends were cut back, 3 bases at V and 0 bases at J, with 7 bases in the middle. The germline CDR1 and CDR2 sequences are MNHEY and SMNVEV (reference sequence). The CDR3 DNA reads as TGTGCCAGCAGTTTTGGGACAAGCACAGATACGCAGTATTTT. Translation: CASSFGTSTDTQYF.

This clonotype has a count of ten or more. This chain links TRBV20-1 with TRBJ2-7; D is ambiguous. This CDR3 contains 14 residues. The germline V and J ends were trimmed by 6 bases and 3 bases, with 18 bases remaining between them. The germline V gene encodes CDR1 DFQATT and CDR2 SNEGSKA (reference sequence). This CDR3 is CSARTTLPNYEQYF. DNA of the CDR3: TGCAGTGCCCGTACTACTCTACCTAACTACGAGCAGTACTTC.

This chain links TRBV20-1 with TRBJ2-7; TRBD1 matches at 7 bases. CDR3 length equals 14 residues. V lost 3 bases to trimming and J lost 2 bases; unmatched junction nucleotides: 7. Germline values: CDR1 DFQATT, CDR2 SNEGSKA (reference sequence). The CDR3 sequence: CSARPGQNTYEQYF. CDR3 sequence (DNA): TGCAGTGCTAGGCCGGGACAGAACACCTACGAGCAGTACTTC.

This clonotype was seen only a few times. The CDR3 loop reads CSVEEQDYGYTF. In DNA, the CDR3 is TGCAGCGTTGAAGAGCAGGACTATGGCTACACCTTC. The chain employs TRBV29-1 and TRBJ1-2; D is ambiguous. The CDR3 consists of 12 residues. Germline CDR1 and CDR2: SQVTM and ANQGSEA. The germline V and J ends were trimmed by 0 bases and 3 bases, with 5 bases remaining between them.

The rearrangement joins TRBV15 to TRBJ2-2, with D tentatively TRBD2 (6 bases). The CDR3 is 15 residues long. The germline V and J ends were trimmed by 3 bases and 2 bases, with 10 bases remaining between them. Germline V gives CDR1 LNHNV, CDR2 YYDKDF (reference sequence). The CDR3 sequence is CATSRGGENTGELFF. In nucleotides, the CDR3 is TGTGCCACCAGCAGGGGGGGAGAAAACACCGGGGAGCTGTTTTTT.

There are many counts of this clonotype. The chain has TRBV5-1 and TRBJ1-1; 8 bases agree with TRBD1. Trimming took 0 bases from V and 8 from J; bases not matched to a gene: 3. This CDR3 has 13 residues. Germline CDR1 SGHRS, CDR2 YFSETQ. CDR3 nucleotides: TGCGCCAGCAGCTTGGCAGGGGGCGGGGAAGCTTTCTTT. Translating gives CASSLAGGGEAFF. Using reference TRBV5-1 and TRBJ1-1 for the parts outside the CDR3, the full variable domain is KAGVTQTPRYLIKTRGQQVTLSCSPISGHRSVSWYQQTPGQGLQFLFEYFSETQRNKGNFPGRFSGRQFSNSRSEMNVSTLELGDSALYLCASSLAGGGEAFFGQGTRLTVV.

In its sample, this clonotype was seen many times. The V and J genes are TRBV24-1 and TRBJ2-5, with 9 bases identical to TRBD1. Trimming cost V 3 bases and J 5 bases; bases outside gene matches: 9. The CDR3 contains 16 residues. In germline, CDR1 is KGHDR, CDR2 SFDVKD. The CDR3 loop reads CATSDPQGAGAETQYF. DNA for the CDR3: TGTGCCACCAGTGATCCACAGGGGGCTGGCGCCGAGACCCAGTACTTC.

This clonotype was observed at least ten times. CDR3 coding DNA: TGTGCCAGCAGCGCCGGACTAGCGGGACCCTACGAGCAGTACTTC. It yields the protein CASSAGLAGPYEQYF. V usage is TRBV11-3 and J usage is TRBJ2-7; 12 nucleotides line up with TRBD2. Germline V lookup: CDR1 SGHNT, CDR2 YENEEA. The CDR3 covers 15 residues. The V and J ends lost 5 bases and 2 bases, in that order; junction bases with no gene match: 4.

This clonotype was seen ten or more times. V and J are TRBV12-3 or TRBV12-4 and TRBJ2-5, with TRBD2 as a possible D gene (5 bases). The V end was cut by 5 bases, the J end by 4 bases, with 14 bases between. CDR3 length: 14 amino acids. The CDR3 loop reads CASSQPPGLETQYF. The CDR3 DNA sequence: TGTGCCAGCAGTCAACCGCCGGGGTTAGAGACCCAGTACTTC.

Many counts were recorded for this clonotype. Its ends do not fully match the called genes, so a read error is possible. This chain connects TRBV5-1 to TRBJ2-5, with 10 bases that match TRBD2. Germline CDR1 and CDR2: SGHRS and YFSETQ. CDR3 length: 14 residues. CDR3 DNA: TGCGCCAGCAGCTTGGATCCTAGCGGGAGAAACTTGAACTTC. It translates to CASSLDPSGRNLNF.

Ten or more counts support this clonotype. The chain employs TRBV28 and TRBJ2-6; unclear D gene. The CDR3 contains 15 residues. The germline CDR1 and CDR2 sequences are MDHEN and SYDVKM. Trimming cost V 5 bases and J 4 bases, with 12 bases left between them. The CDR3 loop is CASSLTTLGANVLTF. DNA of the CDR3: TGTGCCAGCAGTCTGACGACACTCGGGGCCAACGTCCTGACTTTC. The full variable domain, rest sourced from reference TRBV28 and TRBJ2-6, is DVKVTQSSRYLVKRTGEKVFLECVQDMDHENMFWYRQDPGLGLRLIYFSYDVKMKEKGDIPEGYSVSREKKERFSLILESASTNQTSMYLCASSLTTLGANVLTFGAGSRLTVL.

V is TRBV10-1 and J is TRBJ2-6; D is ambiguous. The CDR3 totals 14 residues. The germline CDR1 and CDR2 sequences are WNHNN and SYGVQD (reference sequence). V was trimmed by 3 bases and J by 4 bases, leaving 7 bases between them. The CDR3 nucleotides are TGCGCCAGCAGTGAAGGTACCGGGGCCAACGTCCTGACTTTC. Translated: CASSEGTGANVLTF.

This clonotype came up a few times. This chain joins TRBV9 and TRBJ1-3; TRBD1 matches 7 bases. Germline V gives CDR1 SGDLS, CDR2 YYNGEE. The CDR3 length is 17 residues. After removal of 4 bases from V and 0 bases from J, the junction contained 10 bases not matched to a gene. This CDR3 is CASSRSGTVNSGNTIYF. CDR3 DNA: TGTGCCAGCAGCCGCTCCGGGACAGTTAACTCTGGAAACACCATATATTTT.

This sequence joins TRBV7-2 and TRBJ1-4; D is unclear. V was clipped by 5 bases and J by 7 bases, with 8 bases between them. In germline, CDR1 is SGHTA, CDR2 FQGNSA. The CDR3 covers 12 residues. The CDR3 DNA is TGTGCCAGCAGCCCCCTTGGTGAAAAACTGTTTTTT. It encodes CASSPLGEKLFF.

This chain links TRBV6-4 with TRBJ2-1, with 14 bases fitting TRBD2. The trim removed 2 bases at V and 10 bases at J, leaving 10 bases unmatched. CDR1 is MRHNA, CDR2 SNTAGT, per germline. This CDR3 comprises 17 residues. The CDR3 DNA reads TGTGCCAGCAGTGACACGGGACTAGCGGGAGAGGGGGCCGAGCAGTTCTTC. This codes for CASSDTGLAGEGAEQFF.

Ten or more counts support this clonotype. The J gene is TRBJ2-3, the V gene TRBV30, with TRBD2 matching 11 bases. Germline-derived CDR1 and CDR2 are GTSNPN and SVGIG (reference sequence). The V segment lost 0 bases and the J segment 1 base; nucleotides outside the gene matches: 3. This CDR3 comprises 16 residues. The CDR3 nucleotides are TGTGCCTGGAGTGTAGAACTAGCGGGGGGCACAGATACGCAGTATTTT. Translation gives CAWSVELAGGTDTQYF.

This clonotype was seen ten or more times. The CDR3 spells CASRSGAGKLFF. CDR3 in DNA: TGTGCCAGTCGGTCAGGGGCGGGAAAACTGTTTTTT. V is TRBV28 and J is TRBJ1-4, with D possibly TRBD1 on 6 matching bases. The V gene's germline CDR1 is MDHEN and CDR2 SYDVKM. The CDR3 is 12 amino acids. Trimming removed 9 bases from V and 10 bases from J, with 15 bases in between.

This clonotype turned up a few times. This chain links TRBV13 with TRBJ2-3, with TRBD2 identical over 12 bases. V gave up 1 base and J gave up 2 bases; unmatched junction bases: 4. The germline gives CDR1 PRHDT, CDR2 FYEKMQ (reference sequence). The CDR3 is made up of 17 amino acids. The CDR3 reads CASSLVRTSGNTDTQYF. DNA for the CDR3: TGTGCCAGCAGCTTAGTGAGGACTAGCGGGAACACAGATACGCAGTATTTT.

The sample holds many counts of this clonotype. The chain is built from TRBV6-1 and TRBJ2-1, with 8 bases fitting TRBD1. CDR1 and CDR2 (germline): MNHNS, SASEGT. The CDR3 length is 15 residues. After removal of 4 bases from V and 9 bases from J, the junction contained 11 bases not matched to a gene. The CDR3 here is CASSVGGTGVAEQFF. CDR3 nucleotides: TGTGCCAGCAGTGTTGGCGGGACAGGAGTGGCTGAGCAGTTCTTC.

Ten or more counts support this clonotype. V and J are TRBV3-1 and TRBJ2-1; 7 nucleotides line up with TRBD2. The CDR3 sequence is 16 residues long. The germline V gene has CDR1 LGHDT and CDR2 YNNKEL (reference sequence). After removal of 1 base from V and 0 bases from J, the junction contained 3 bases not matched to a gene. Written as DNA, the CDR3 is TGTGCCAGCAGCCAAGTCTCTAGCGGCTCCTACAATGAGCAGTTCTTC. Its protein is CASSQVSSGSYNEQFF.